Following are 8 T cell receptor beta chains from one sample sequenced in a study of identical twins. TCRdb redid the calling of the 5' RACE reads with MiXCR, one entry per CDR3 protein. The table lists around 490,000 distinct CDR3 sequences, nearly 15% of them singletons, with about 0.47% in the top ten. This same sample was also taken into another study, of yellow fever vaccine responses in identical twins.

The material sequenced was CD4+ T cells sorted from blood. These receptors were obtained from a woman under 30 in good health.

In its sample, this clonotype was seen a few times. An end of the junction does not agree with germline; a read error may underlie this. The chain recombines TRBV5-1 with TRBJ2-3, with 9 bases identical to TRBD2. This CDR3 spans 16 amino acids. Germline CDR1 SGHRS, CDR2 YFSETQ. The CDR3 loop is CASSPIVGTSTDTLYF. The CDR3 DNA reads TGCGCCAGCAGCCCTATTGTCGGGACTAGCACAGATACGCTGTATTTT.

This sequence joins TRBV13 and TRBJ2-1; possible D gene TRBD1, 6 bases. Germline V lookup: CDR1 PRHDT, CDR2 FYEKMQ (reference sequence). Trimming stripped 3 bases from V and 6 bases from J, with 15 bases between. The CDR3 length is 15 residues. The DNA for the CDR3 is TGTGCCAGCAGCTTTGGACAGTTATTCGTCAATGAGCAGTTCTTC. Translation gives CASSFGQLFVNEQFF.

This chain uses TRBV20-1 with TRBJ2-7, with 9 bases that match TRBD1. CDR3 size: 15 residues. Trimming took 5 bases from V and 3 from J; bases not matched to a gene: 11. Looked up from germline, CDR1 is DFQATT and CDR2 is SNEGSKA (reference sequence). The CDR3 loop reads CSALRGQGEFYEQYV. The CDR3 region has the DNA TGCAGTGCTCTTAGGGGACAGGGAGAATTCTACGAGCAGTACGTC.

The sample holds a few counts of this clonotype. This CDR3 reads CASSVGRDYEQYV. CDR3 DNA: TGTGCCAGCTCGGTTGGCAGGGACTACGAGCAGTACGTC. The rearrangement links TRBV28 to TRBJ2-7, with D possibly TRBD1 on 5 matching bases. The CDR3 sequence is 13 residues long. Trimming cost V 8 bases and J 3 bases, with 14 bases left between them. From germline, CDR1 is MDHEN and CDR2 SYDVKM.

The V and J genes are TRBV11-2 and TRBJ2-3, with 7 nucleotides matching TRBD1. CDR1 and CDR2 (germline): SGHAT, FQNNGV. The CDR3 runs 14 residues. The J segment lost 1 base and the V segment lost 8 bases, leaving 6 bases of the junction unmatched. As DNA, the CDR3 is TGTGCCAGCGCCGAGGGGGCGGGCACAGATACGCAGTATTTT. Its translation is CASAEGAGTDTQYF. The variable domain in full, completed from reference TRBV11-2 and TRBJ2-3, reads EAGVAQSPRYKIIEKRQSVAFWCNPISGHATLYWYQQILGQGPKLLIQFQNNGVVDDSQLPKDRFSAERLKGVDSTLKIQPAKLEDSAVYLCASAEGAGTDTQYFGPGTRLTVL.

This clonotype showed up many times. V gene TRBV12-3 or TRBV12-4 combines with J gene TRBJ1-3; D call uncertain. CDR3 size: 11 residues. The ends were cut back, 5 bases at V and 4 bases at J, with 3 bases in the middle. CDR3 in DNA: TGTGCCAGCAGTCCGGGAAACACCATATATTTT. It translates to CASSPGNTIYF.

The gene calls are TRBV9 and TRBJ2-1; D might be TRBD1 or TRBD2, each matching 5 bases. Between the trimmed V and J ends, which lost 4 bases and 9 bases, there was a span of 20 bases. CDR1 and CDR2 from the germline V gene are SGDLS and YYNGEE. The CDR3 is made up of 15 amino acids. The CDR3 DNA sequence: TGTGCCAGCAGCCCTCTCCGGGACCCAAAAATTGAGCAGTTCTTC. Protein: CASSPLRDPKIEQFF.

This chain links TRBV5-1 with TRBJ2-7; TRBD2 is a possible D gene (6 bases). CDR1 SGHRS and CDR2 YFSETQ come from the germline V gene. The CDR3 runs 12 residues. V was trimmed by 5 bases and J by 3 bases, leaving 9 bases between them. The CDR3 sequence is CASRVEGYEQYF. The CDR3 bases are TGCGCCAGCAGGGTGGAGGGCTACGAGCAGTACTTC.